What follows are 16 T cell receptor beta chains derived from one specimen sequenced in a study of blood T cell repertoires in COVID-19. Sequencing used immunoSEQ multiplex PCR; TCRdb keeps in-frame clones, though not all of them. The sample has over 80,000 clones; 79% are singletons. Source material: peripheral blood. The receptors were sampled from an elderly woman with active or convalescent COVID-19.

The chain carries TRBV9 and TRBJ1-2; a weak D match, TRBD1 (6 bases). V was shortened by 0 bases and J by 6 bases, with 12 bases between the two germline ends. Germline values: CDR1 SGDLS, CDR2 YYNGEE. This CDR3 region has 14 residues. The CDR3 DNA reads TGTGCCAGCAGCGTAGCGGCTCAGGGGAATGGCTACACCTTC. This encodes CASSVAAQGNGYTF.

The rearrangement links TRBV28 to TRBJ1-2; 10 bases agree with TRBD1. The CDR3 has 15 residues. CDR1 and CDR2 (germline): MDHEN, SYDVKM. With 7 bases clipped from V and 8 bases from J, the junction kept 13 bases outside the gene matches. The CDR3, as DNA: TGTGCCAGCACTACAATCCGACAGGGGGCGCGGGGCTACACCTTC. Translated, it gives CASTTIRQGARGYTF.

The chain joins TRBV27 to TRBJ1-6; the match to TRBD1 covers 8 bases. Germline values: CDR1 MNHEY, CDR2 SMNVEV (reference sequence). Losses at the gene ends were 4 bases for V and 10 bases for J; bases not matched to a gene: 9. The CDR3 extends over 15 amino acids. The CDR3 sequence is CASSWRTGTESPLHF. CDR3 sequence (DNA): TGTGCCAGCAGTTGGAGGACAGGGACCGAATCACCCCTCCACTTT.

The chain links TRBV2 to TRBJ2-5, with a tentative D call TRBD1 (6 bases). This CDR3 region has 13 residues. The ends were cut back, 6 bases at V and 4 bases at J, with 12 bases in the middle. Germline V gives CDR1 SNHLY, CDR2 FYNNEI. Written as DNA, the CDR3 is TGTGCCAGCAGAGGACAGTCACGAGAGACCCAGTACTTC. Translation: CASRGQSRETQYF.

The J gene is TRBJ2-1, the V gene TRBV9; TRBD2 might be the D (5 bases). Trimming left V 2 bases short and J 0 bases short, with 9 bases between. Germline lookup yields CDR1 SGDLS and CDR2 YYNGEE. The CDR3 is made up of 15 amino acids. Here the CDR3 reads CASSVSVSSYNEQFF. Here the CDR3 DNA reads TGTGCCAGCAGCGTTAGCGTAAGCTCCTACAATGAGCAGTTCTTC.

This clone was seen only once. The rearrangement uses TRBV4-3 and TRBJ1-4, with TRBD1 matching 7 bases. The V segment lost 4 bases and the J segment 8 bases; nucleotides outside the gene matches: 19. This CDR3 is 18 amino acids long. In germline, CDR1 is LGHNA, CDR2 YSLEER. CDR3 sequence (DNA): TGCGCCAGCAGCCTTGGGCCCCAGGTGAGACAGGGTGGCGAAAAACTGTTTTTT. This codes for CASSLGPQVRQGGEKLFF.

This clone was counted between two and nine times. The J gene is TRBJ2-2, the V gene TRBV2, with D maybe TRBD1 (5 bases). The V and J ends lost 8 bases and 4 bases respectively, with 11 bases between them. From germline, CDR1 is SNHLY and CDR2 FYNNEI. The length of the CDR3 is 13 residues. The CDR3 nucleotides are TGTGCCAGCGTCTGGACACCCACCGGGGAGCTGTTTTTT. It is translated as CASVWTPTGELFF. Full variable domain (outside the CDR3, taken from reference TRBV2 and TRBJ2-2): EPEVTQTPSHQVTQMGQEVILRCVPISNHLYFYWYRQILGQKVEFLVSFYNNEISEKSEIFDDQFSVERPDGSNFTLKIRSTKLEDSAMYFCASVWTPTGELFFGEGSRLTVL.

The DNA of the CDR3 is TGTGCCAGCAGGGGACAGGGGGAGGAAGAGACCCAGTACTTC. As protein: CASRGQGEEETQYF. The V call is TRBV6-4, the J call TRBJ2-5; TRBD1 agrees at 11 bases. After removal of 6 bases from V and 3 bases from J, the junction contained 3 bases not matched to a gene. Germline V gives CDR1 MRHNA, CDR2 SNTAGT. The length of the CDR3 is 14 residues.

The chain joins TRBV2 to TRBJ1-4, with 7 positions matching TRBD1. This CDR3 has 15 amino acids. After removal of 6 bases from V and 6 bases from J, the junction contained 10 bases not matched to a gene. Germline CDR1 and CDR2: SNHLY and FYNNEI. CDR3 bases: TGTGCCAGCAGGAGATTAGGCAGGGGGGATGAAAAACTGTTTTTT. It specifies CASRRLGRGDEKLFF.

The rearrangement links TRBV24-1 to TRBJ2-2, with TRBD2 as a possible D gene (6 bases). Per germline, CDR1 KGHDR and CDR2 SFDVKD. V was trimmed by 7 bases and J by 4 bases, leaving 12 bases between them. This CDR3 contains 14 residues. CDR3 residues: CATSDPGGTGELFF. In nucleotides, the CDR3 is TGTGCCACCAGCGACCCCGGGGGCACCGGGGAGCTGTTTTTT.

This clone appeared a few times. The chain has TRBV7-2 and TRBJ2-7; TRBD1 matches 9 bases. Germline loops: CDR1 SGHTA, CDR2 FQGNSA. This CDR3 spans 15 amino acids. V lost 0 bases to trimming and J lost 4 bases; unmatched junction nucleotides: 4. CDR3 protein: CASSLALTGGYEQYF. Written as DNA, the CDR3 is TGTGCCAGCAGCTTAGCCCTGACAGGGGGGTACGAGCAGTACTTC.

This chain uses TRBV28 with TRBJ2-7; 11 positions match TRBD2. V shed 6 bases, J shed 7 bases, and the junction held 8 bases outside the gene matches. Germline CDR1 reads MDHEN; CDR2 reads SYDVKM. The CDR3 loop spans 14 amino acids. The CDR3: CASRLLAGAEEQYF. CDR3 DNA: TGTGCCAGCAGACTACTAGCGGGGGCCGAAGAGCAGTACTTC.

The chain is built from TRBV11-2 and TRBJ2-3; D unclear. Trimming took off 5 bases at V and 6 bases at J, with 12 bases between the two ends. The CDR3 spans 13 residues. CDR1 is SGHAT and CDR2 is FQNNGV in the germline V gene. The CDR3 sequence: CASSVSLIDTQYF. CDR3 nucleotides: TGTGCCAGCAGCGTGTCGCTAATCGATACGCAGTATTTT.

Of note for this clone: The junction differs from germline at one of its ends, possibly a read error. This chain joins TRBV5-1 and TRBJ1-4; D is unclear. CDR3 length: 16 amino acids. Germline lookup yields CDR1 SGHRS and CDR2 YFSETQ. The CDR3 coding sequence is TGTGCCAGCAGCTGGAAAACGGGAGCAACTAATGAAAAACTGTTTTTT. Translating it yields CASSWKTGATNEKLFF.

The chain combines TRBV7-8 with TRBJ1-3; 9 nucleotides align to TRBD1. Germline assignment: CDR1 SGHVS and CDR2 FQNEAQ. The junction had 5 bases not matched to a gene; V was cut back by 5 bases and J by 0 bases. CDR3 length equals 16 residues. CDR3 coding DNA: TGTGCCAGCAGCATTGGACAGGGGAGCTCTGGAAACACCATATATTTT. Protein product: CASSIGQGSSGNTIYF.

V gene TRBV9 combines with J gene TRBJ2-3; 8 bases line up with TRBD2. The CDR3 contains 15 residues. V gave up 4 bases and J gave up 0 bases; unmatched junction bases: 4. Germline CDR1 and CDR2: SGDLS and YYNGEE. CDR3 DNA sequence: TGTGCCAGCAGCACTAGCGGAACTAGCACAGATACGCAGTATTTT. Translation gives CASSTSGTSTDTQYF.